Described below is a single T cell receptor beta chain sequence and its context. The CDR3 has 13 amino acids. The V end was cut by 9 bases, the J end by 2 bases, with 14 bases between. CDR1 and CDR2 from the germline V gene are ENHRY and SYGVKD. Sequenced by immunoSEQ multiplex PCR; TCRdb stores in-frame clones only, minus some. This sample has 53,000 or so clones, with 70% to 85% found just once. This sample is drawn from a study of blood T cell repertoires in COVID-19. Turning to the study itself: There were acute and convalescent COVID-19 samples, and they came from the United States, Italy and Spain. T cells, B-cell-depleted T cells, or PBMCs supplied cDNA or gDNA.

The clonotype was recovered from a human donor in a cohort sampled during active COVID-19. Sequencing input: peripheral blood. This chain links TRBV10-3 with TRBJ2-7; tentatively, D is TRBD2 (7 bases). CDR3 in amino acids: CAMQRDTPYEQYF. DNA of the CDR3: TGTGCCATGCAGCGGGACACGCCCTACGAGCAGTACTTC.